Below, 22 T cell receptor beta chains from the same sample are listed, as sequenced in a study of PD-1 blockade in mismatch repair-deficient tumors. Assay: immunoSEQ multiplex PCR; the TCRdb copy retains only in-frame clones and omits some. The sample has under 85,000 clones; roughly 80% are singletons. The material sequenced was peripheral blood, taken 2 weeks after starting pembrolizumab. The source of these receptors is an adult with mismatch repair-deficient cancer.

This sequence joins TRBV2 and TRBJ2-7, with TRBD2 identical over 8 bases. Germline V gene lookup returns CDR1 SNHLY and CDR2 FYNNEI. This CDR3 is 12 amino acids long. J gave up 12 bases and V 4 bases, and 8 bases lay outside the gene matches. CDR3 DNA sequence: TGTGCCAGCAGTGGAGTAGCGGGGTCACCGTACTTC. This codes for CASSGVAGSPYF.

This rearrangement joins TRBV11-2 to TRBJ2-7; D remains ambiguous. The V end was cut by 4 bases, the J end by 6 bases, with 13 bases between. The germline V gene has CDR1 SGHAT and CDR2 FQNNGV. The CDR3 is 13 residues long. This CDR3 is CASSSQLGSEQYF. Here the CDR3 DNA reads TGTGCCAGCAGCTCGCAATTGGGCTCCGAGCAGTACTTC.

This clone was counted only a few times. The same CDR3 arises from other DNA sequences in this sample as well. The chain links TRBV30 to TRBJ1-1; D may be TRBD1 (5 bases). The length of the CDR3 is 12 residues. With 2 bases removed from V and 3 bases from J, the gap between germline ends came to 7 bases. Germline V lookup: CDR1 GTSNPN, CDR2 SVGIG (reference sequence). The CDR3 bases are TGTGCCTGGAGTTGGGGGGACACTGAAGCTTTCTTT. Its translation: CAWSWGDTEAFF.

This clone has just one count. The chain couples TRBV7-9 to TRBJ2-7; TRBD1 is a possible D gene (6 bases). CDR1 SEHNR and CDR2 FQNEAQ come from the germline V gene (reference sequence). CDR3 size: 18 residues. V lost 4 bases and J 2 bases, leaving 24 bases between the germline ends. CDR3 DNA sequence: TGTGCCAGCAGCTCCATTTTAACCTGGACAGTTGAACCCTACGAGCAGTACTTC. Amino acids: CASSSILTWTVEPYEQYF.

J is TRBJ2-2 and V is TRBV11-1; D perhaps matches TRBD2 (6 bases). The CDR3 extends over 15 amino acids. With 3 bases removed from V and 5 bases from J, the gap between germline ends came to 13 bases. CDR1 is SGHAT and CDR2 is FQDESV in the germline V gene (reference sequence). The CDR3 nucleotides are TGTGCCAGCAGCTTTCAGGGCGGAGGGACCGGGGAGCTGTTTTTT. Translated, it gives CASSFQGGGTGELFF.

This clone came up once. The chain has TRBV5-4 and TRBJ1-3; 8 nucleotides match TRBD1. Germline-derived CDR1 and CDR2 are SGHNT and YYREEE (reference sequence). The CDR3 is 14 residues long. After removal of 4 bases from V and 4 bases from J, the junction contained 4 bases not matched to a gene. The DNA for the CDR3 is TGTGCCAGCAGCAACCGGGACAGGGGAAACACCATATATTTT. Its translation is CASSNRDRGNTIYF.

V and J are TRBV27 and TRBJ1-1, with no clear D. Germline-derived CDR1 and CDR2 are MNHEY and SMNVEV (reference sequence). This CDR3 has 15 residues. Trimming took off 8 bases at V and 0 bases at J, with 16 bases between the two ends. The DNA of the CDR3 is TGTGCCAGCCTCGCGAATCGACCTATGAACACTGAAGCTTTCTTT. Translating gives CASLANRPMNTEAFF.

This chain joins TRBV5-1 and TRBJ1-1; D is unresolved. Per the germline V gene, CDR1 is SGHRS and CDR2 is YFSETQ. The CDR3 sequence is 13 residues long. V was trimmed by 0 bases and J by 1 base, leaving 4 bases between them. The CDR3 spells CASSLVANTEAFF. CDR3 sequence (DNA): TGCGCCAGCAGCTTGGTGGCGAACACTGAAGCTTTCTTT. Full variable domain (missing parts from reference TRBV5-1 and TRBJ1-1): KAGVTQTPRYLIKTRGQQVTLSCSPISGHRSVSWYQQTPGQGLQFLFEYFSETQRNKGNFPGRFSGRQFSNSRSEMNVSTLELGDSALYLCASSLVANTEAFFGQGTRLTVV.

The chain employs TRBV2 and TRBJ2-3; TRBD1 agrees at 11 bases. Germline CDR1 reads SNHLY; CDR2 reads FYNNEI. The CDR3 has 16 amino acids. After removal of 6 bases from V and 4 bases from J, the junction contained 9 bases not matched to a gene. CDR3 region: CASRYFGQGASDTQYF. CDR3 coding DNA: TGTGCCAGCAGATACTTTGGACAGGGGGCATCAGATACGCAGTATTTT. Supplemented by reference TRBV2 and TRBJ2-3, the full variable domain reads EPEVTQTPSHQVTQMGQEVILRCVPISNHLYFYWYRQILGQKVEFLVSFYNNEISEKSEIFDDQFSVERPDGSNFTLKIRSTKLEDSAMYFCASRYFGQGASDTQYFGPGTRLTVL.

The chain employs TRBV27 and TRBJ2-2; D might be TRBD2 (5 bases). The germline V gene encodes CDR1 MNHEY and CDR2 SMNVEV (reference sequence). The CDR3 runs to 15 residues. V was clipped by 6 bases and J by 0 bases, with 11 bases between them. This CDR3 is CASRTDGTNTGELFF. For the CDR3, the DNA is TGTGCCAGCAGAACGGACGGGACGAACACCGGGGAGCTGTTTTTT.

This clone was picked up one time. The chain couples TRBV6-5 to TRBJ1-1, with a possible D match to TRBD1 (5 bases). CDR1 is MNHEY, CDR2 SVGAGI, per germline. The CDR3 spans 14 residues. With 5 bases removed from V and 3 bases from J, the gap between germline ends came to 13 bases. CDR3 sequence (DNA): TGTGCCAGCAGTCAGACCCAGGGTGACACTGAAGCTTTCTTT. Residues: CASSQTQGDTEAFF.

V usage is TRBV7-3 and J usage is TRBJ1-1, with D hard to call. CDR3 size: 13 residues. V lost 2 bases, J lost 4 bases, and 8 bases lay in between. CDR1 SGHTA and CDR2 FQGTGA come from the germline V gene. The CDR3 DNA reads TGTGCCAGCAGCTTACGTGGCAGCACTGAAGCTTTCTTT. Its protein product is CASSLRGSTEAFF.

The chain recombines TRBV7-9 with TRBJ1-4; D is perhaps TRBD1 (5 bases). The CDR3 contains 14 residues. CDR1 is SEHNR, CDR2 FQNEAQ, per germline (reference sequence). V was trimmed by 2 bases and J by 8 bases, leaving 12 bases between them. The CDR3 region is CASSLSGSFEKLFF. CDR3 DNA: TGTGCCAGCAGCTTATCAGGGTCTTTCGAAAAACTGTTTTTT.

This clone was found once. The CDR3 nucleotides are TGTGCCACCAGCCAAGCAGGGGGGGCGAACAACTATGGCTACACCTTC. Its translation is CATSQAGGANNYGYTF. The V gene is TRBV15, the J gene TRBJ1-2; 7 bases map to TRBD1. The CDR3 sequence is 16 residues long. The V and J ends lost 5 bases and 2 bases, in that order; junction bases with no gene match: 11. Germline loops: CDR1 LNHNV, CDR2 YYDKDF (reference sequence). The full variable domain, rest sourced from reference TRBV15 and TRBJ1-2, is DAMVIQNPRYQVTQFGKPVTLSCSQTLNHNVMYWYQQKSSQAPKLLFHYYDKDFNNEADTPDNFQSRRPNTSFCFLDIRSPGLGDTAMYLCATSQAGGANNYGYTFGSGTRLTVV.

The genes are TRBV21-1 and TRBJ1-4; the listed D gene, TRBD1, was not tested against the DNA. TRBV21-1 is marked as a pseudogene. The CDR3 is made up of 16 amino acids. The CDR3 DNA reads TGTGCCACCAACATCCTTAAGGACAGGGTAAGAGAAAAACTGTTTTTT. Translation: CATNILKDRVREKLFF.

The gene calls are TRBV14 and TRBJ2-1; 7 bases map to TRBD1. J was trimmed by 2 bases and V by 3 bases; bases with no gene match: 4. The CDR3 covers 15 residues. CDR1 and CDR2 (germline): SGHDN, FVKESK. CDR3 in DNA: TGTGCCAGCAGCCAGTTTCAGGGGGCCTACAATGAGCAGTTCTTC. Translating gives CASSQFQGAYNEQFF.

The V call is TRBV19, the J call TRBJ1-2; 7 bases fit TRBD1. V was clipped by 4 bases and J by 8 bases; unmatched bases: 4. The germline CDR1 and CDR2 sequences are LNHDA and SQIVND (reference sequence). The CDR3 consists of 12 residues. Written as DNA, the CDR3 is TGTGCCAGTAGTACAGGGGGAAGAGGCTACACCTTC. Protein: CASSTGGRGYTF.

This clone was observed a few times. The CDR3, as DNA: TGTGCCAGCAAACCGGGACAGCAAAATCAGCCCCAGCATTTT. Protein sequence: CASKPGQQNQPQHF. The chain carries TRBV2 and TRBJ1-5, with 7 bases lining up with TRBD1. The germline CDR1 and CDR2 sequences are SNHLY and FYNNEI. J was trimmed by 4 bases and V by 7 bases; bases with no gene match: 7. The CDR3 consists of 14 residues.

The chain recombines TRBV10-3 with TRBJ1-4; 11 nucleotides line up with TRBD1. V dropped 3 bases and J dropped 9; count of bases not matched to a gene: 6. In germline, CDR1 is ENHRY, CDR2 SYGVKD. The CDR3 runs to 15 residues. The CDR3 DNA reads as TGTGCCATCAGTGAATCCGGGGACAGGGGGAAAAAACTGTTTTTT. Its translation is CAISESGDRGKKLFF.

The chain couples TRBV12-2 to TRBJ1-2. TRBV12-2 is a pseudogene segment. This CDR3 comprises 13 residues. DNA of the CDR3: TGTGCAAGTCGCTTAGGGGTCCACTATGGCTACACCTTC. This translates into CASRLGVHYGYTF.

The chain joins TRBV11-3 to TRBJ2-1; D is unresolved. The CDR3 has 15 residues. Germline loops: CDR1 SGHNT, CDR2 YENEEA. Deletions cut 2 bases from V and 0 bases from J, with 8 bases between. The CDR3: CASSLTYSSYNEQFF. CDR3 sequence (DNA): TGTGCCAGCAGCTTAACGTATAGCTCCTACAATGAGCAGTTCTTC.

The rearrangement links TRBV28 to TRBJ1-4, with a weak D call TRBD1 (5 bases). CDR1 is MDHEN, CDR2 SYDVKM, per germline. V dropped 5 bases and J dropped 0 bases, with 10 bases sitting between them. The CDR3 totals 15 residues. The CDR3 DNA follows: TGTGCCAGCAGTCGGGACGGAGCAACTAATGAAAAACTGTTTTTT. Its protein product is CASSRDGATNEKLFF.